Below, 14 T cell receptor beta chains from the same sample are listed, as sequenced in a study of a mutant IDH1 vaccine in newly diagnosed glioma. Sequencing was performed with immunoSEQ multiplex PCR; in TCRdb, only in-frame clones are kept and a portion is missing. This table holds 29,000 or so clones, more than 60% found once. The sample's time point: week 35, safety follow-up. All doses held 300 ug of mutant IDH1 20-mer peptide, with topical imiquimod. Their antigens remain unidentified. Sequencing used PBMCs, obtained from a glioma patient whose treatment included an IDH1 peptide vaccine. These receptors originate from a man aged 50 or older with glioma.

The chain combines TRBV28 with TRBJ1-1; possible D gene TRBD1, 5 bases. Germline CDR1 MDHEN, CDR2 SYDVKM. The germline V and J ends were trimmed by 5 bases and 6 bases, with 19 bases remaining between them. The CDR3 length is 15 residues. CDR3 loop: CASSPRQGISPEAFF. Written as DNA, the CDR3 is TGTGCCAGCAGTCCCCGTCAGGGCATCTCCCCTGAAGCTTTCTTT.

The chain couples TRBV14 to TRBJ1-1; D is uncertain. The CDR3 runs to 15 residues. Trimming took 1 base from V and 0 from J, leaving 9 bases between them. CDR1 is SGHDN, CDR2 FVKESK, per germline. CDR3 in DNA: TGTGCCAGCAGCCAAGGCCGACGGTTGAACACTGAAGCTTTCTTT. This translates into CASSQGRRLNTEAFF. The full variable domain, its missing parts supplied by reference TRBV14 and TRBJ1-1, is EAGVTQFPSHSVIEKGQTVTLRCDPISGHDNLYWYRRVMGKEIKFLLHFVKESKQDESGMPNNRFLAERTGGTYSTLKVQPAELEDSGVYFCASSQGRRLNTEAFFGQGTRLTVV.

This clone was counted only a few times. This sequence joins TRBV4-2 and TRBJ1-2, with TRBD1 as a possible D gene (5 bases). The V end lost 5 bases, the J end lost 8 bases, and 15 bases lay between the germline ends. Germline V CDR1 and CDR2: LGHNA, YNFKEQ. This CDR3 region has 13 residues. This CDR3 reads CASSKPQEWGYTF. CDR3 in DNA: TGTGCCAGCAGCAAACCACAGGAGTGGGGCTACACCTTC.

V gene TRBV7-9 combines with J gene TRBJ2-1, with 10 positions matching TRBD2. The CDR3 contains 17 residues. Germline trimming cut 5 bases from V and 8 bases from J; bases unmatched to any gene: 15. Germline V gene lookup returns CDR1 SEHNR and CDR2 FQNEAQ (reference sequence). CDR3 protein: CASSTIGAGGLGDEQFF. The CDR3 bases are TGTGCCAGCAGCACAATCGGAGCGGGAGGGTTGGGGGATGAGCAGTTCTTC.

The chain combines TRBV6-1 with TRBJ1-4; the D gene is possibly TRBD1 (5 bases). This CDR3 is 12 amino acids long. V lost 6 bases and J 12 bases, leaving 14 bases between the germline ends. The germline V gene encodes CDR1 MNHNS and CDR2 SASEGT. The CDR3 protein is CASSKRQQELFF. In DNA form, the CDR3 reads TGTGCCAGCAGCAAACGACAGCAAGAACTGTTTTTT.

The rearrangement links TRBV30 to TRBJ1-2; TRBD1 agrees at 12 bases. Germline V CDR1 and CDR2: GTSNPN, SVGIG (reference sequence). V shed 1 base and J 8 bases; nucleotides not matched to a gene: 8. The CDR3 runs 15 residues. The CDR3 coding sequence is TGTGCCTGGAGTGCAGGGGACAGGGGGCAAGGCGGCTACACCTTC. As protein: CAWSAGDRGQGGYTF.

This chain joins TRBV6-4 and TRBJ1-5, with a tentative D call TRBD1 (5 bases). Germline V gene sequence: CDR1 MRHNA, CDR2 SNTAGT. The V and J ends lost 1 base and 1 base respectively, with 8 bases between them. The CDR3 is made up of 15 amino acids. CDR3 nucleotides: TGTGCCAGCAGTGACTTTCCAGGGAGCAATCAGCCCCAGCATTTT. This translates into CASSDFPGSNQPQHF.

The V and J genes are TRBV9 and TRBJ2-7, with D possibly matching TRBD1 (6 bases). V was cut by 2 bases and J by 1 base, with 10 bases left in between. This CDR3 spans 14 amino acids. Germline-derived CDR1 and CDR2 are SGDLS and YYNGEE. CDR3 sequence (DNA): TGTGCCAGCAGCGTGGCCGACAGGTCCTACGAGCAGTACTTC. This translates into CASSVADRSYEQYF.

This chain joins TRBV5-4 and TRBJ2-1; 8 positions agree with TRBD2. With 4 bases clipped from V and 0 bases from J, the junction kept 3 bases outside the gene matches. CDR1 and CDR2 from the germline V gene are SGHNT and YYREEE (reference sequence). The CDR3 sequence is 15 residues long. CDR3 in amino acids: CASSQTSVSYNEQFF. The CDR3 nucleotides are TGTGCCAGCAGCCAGACTAGCGTCTCCTACAATGAGCAGTTCTTC.

This chain joins TRBV7-9 and TRBJ1-1; D not certain. Trimming cost V 2 bases and J 4 bases, with 5 bases left between them. CDR1 SEHNR and CDR2 FQNEAQ come from the germline V gene (reference sequence). The CDR3 extends over 12 amino acids. The CDR3 DNA reads TGTGCCAGCAGCTTATACGGCACTGAAGCTTTCTTT. The encoded protein is CASSLYGTEAFF.

J is TRBJ1-5 and V is TRBV7-2; D call uncertain. This CDR3 is built from 13 residues. Germline V CDR1 and CDR2: SGHTA, FQGNSA. Trimming took off 5 bases at V and 9 bases at J, with 14 bases between the two ends. The CDR3 region is CASSPAMYLPQHF. The CDR3 nucleotides are TGTGCCAGCAGCCCAGCGATGTACCTGCCCCAGCATTTT. Full variable domain (rest looked up from reference TRBV7-2 and TRBJ1-5): GAGVSQSPSNKVTEKGKDVELRCDPISGHTALYWYRQSLGQGLEFLIYFQGNSAPDKSGLPSDRFSAERTGGSVSTLTIQRTQQEDSAVYLCASSPAMYLPQHFGDGTRLSIL.

The V gene is TRBV9, the J gene TRBJ1-2; possible D gene TRBD1, 6 bases. The CDR3 totals 15 residues. CDR1 and CDR2 (germline): SGDLS, YYNGEE. V gave up 0 bases and J gave up 6 bases, with 15 bases separating them. The CDR3 loop is CASSVDPGGADGYTF. The CDR3 DNA sequence: TGTGCCAGCAGCGTAGATCCTGGGGGGGCTGATGGCTACACCTTC.

This clone has more than one count but fewer than ten. V usage is TRBV7-9 and J usage is TRBJ2-2; D is unclear. V was cut by 4 bases and J by 1 base, with 10 bases left in between. In germline, CDR1 is SEHNR, CDR2 FQNEAQ (reference sequence). This CDR3 contains 15 residues. The CDR3 reads CASSSSKKNTGELFF. The CDR3 DNA reads as TGTGCCAGCAGCTCCTCGAAGAAGAACACCGGGGAGCTGTTTTTT.

The rearrangement uses TRBV7-2 and TRBJ2-6; D unclear. Germline V gene lookup returns CDR1 SGHTA and CDR2 FQGNSA. V was shortened by 3 bases and J by 13 bases, with 10 bases between the two germline ends. This CDR3 is 12 amino acids long. CDR3: CASSLDRVVLTF. The CDR3 DNA sequence: TGTGCCAGCAGCTTGGACCGCGTTGTCCTGACTTTC.